This TCR beta chain came from a study of blood T cell repertoires in COVID-19. The wider study: Spain, Italy and the United States supplied samples that represented acute and convalescent COVID-19. PBMCs, B-cell-depleted T cells, or T cells were the source of the cDNA or gDNA that made up the material.

J gave up 3 bases and V 2 bases, and 9 bases lay outside the gene matches. Germline lookup yields CDR1 MNHEY and CDR2 SVGEGT. The CDR3 length is 17 residues. Some clones are missing from TCRdb's copy, which holds only in-frame ones; the method was immunoSEQ multiplex PCR. The table includes 250,000 to 400,000 clones, 85% detected once. Living in 24 US areas, the participants were between about 18 and 100 years of age. Assignment of participants to cohorts was predicated upon participant-reported clinical history. V is TRBV6-2 or TRBV6-3 and J is TRBJ2-2; 7 nucleotides align to TRBD1. The receptor comes from a woman in her 30s who had been exposed to COVID-19. What was sequenced was PBMCs or T cells enriched from blood (not recorded which). The DNA of the CDR3 is TGTGCCAGCAGTTACCTGGTAGAAACAGGGGACACCGGGGAGCTGTTTTTT. This codes for CASSYLVETGDTGELFF.